The next 20 T cell receptor beta chains were all read from a single sample in a study of blood T cell repertoires in COVID-19. Using immunoSEQ multiplex PCR, the repertoire was profiled, and TCRdb retains in-frame clones only, with some absent. The sample carries 100,000 or so clones, approximately 89% recorded once. Sequences were obtained from peripheral blood. The receptor set was obtained from a man in his fifties or sixties with acute or convalescent COVID-19.

The rearrangement joins TRBV5-1 to TRBJ1-1; TRBD1 might be the D (5 bases). Germline V gene sequence: CDR1 SGHRS, CDR2 YFSETQ. Trimming pared 4 bases from V and 0 bases from J, leaving 19 bases between. This CDR3 is 17 amino acids long. The CDR3: CASSRQGPSNMNTEAFF. CDR3 nucleotide sequence: TGCGCCAGCAGCCGGCAGGGCCCTTCCAATATGAACACTGAAGCTTTCTTT.

The chain uses TRBV11-2 and TRBJ2-7, with 7 bases aligning to TRBD1. This CDR3 has 14 residues. Germline loops: CDR1 SGHAT, CDR2 FQNNGV. J lost 4 bases, V lost 4 bases, and 7 bases had no gene match. The CDR3 loop is CASSWSRDRYEQYF. CDR3 in DNA: TGTGCCAGCAGCTGGAGCCGGGACAGATACGAGCAGTACTTC. The variable domain in full, completed from reference TRBV11-2 and TRBJ2-7, reads EAGVAQSPRYKIIEKRQSVAFWCNPISGHATLYWYQQILGQGPKLLIQFQNNGVVDDSQLPKDRFSAERLKGVDSTLKIQPAKLEDSAVYLCASSWSRDRYEQYFGPGTRLTVT.

The chain couples TRBV12-5 to TRBJ2-2; tentatively, D is TRBD2 (6 bases). Germline lookup yields CDR1 LGHNT and CDR2 FRNRAP. V lost 5 bases, J lost 3 bases, and 16 bases lay in between. The CDR3 sequence is 16 residues long. CDR3 sequence: CASGRRGTAYTGELFF. The CDR3 coding sequence is TGTGCTAGTGGTCGGAGGGGTACAGCGTACACCGGGGAGCTGTTTTTT.

For the CDR3, the DNA is TGTGCCAGCAGCCGAATAGCGGTGAGCACAGATACGCAGTATTTT. Translation: CASSRIAVSTDTQYF. The chain recombines TRBV7-6 with TRBJ2-3, with a weak D call TRBD2 (6 bases). Germline V gives CDR1 SGHVS, CDR2 FNYEAQ. With 5 bases removed from V and 0 bases from J, the gap between germline ends came to 12 bases. The CDR3 runs 15 residues.

The chain links TRBV4-1 to TRBJ2-1; 14 bases map to TRBD2. The CDR3 runs 18 residues. Germline values: CDR1 MGHRA, CDR2 YSYEKL. V was pared by 4 bases and J by 8 bases, with 13 bases of the junction left unmatched. CDR3 protein: CASSLPTGTSGSEDEQFF. CDR3 DNA sequence: TGCGCCAGCAGCCTTCCAACCGGGACTAGCGGGAGTGAAGATGAGCAGTTCTTC.

The rearrangement links TRBV18 to TRBJ1-2; perhaps TRBD1 as D (5 bases). V lost 2 bases to trimming and J lost 2 bases, with 9 bases between them. The CDR3 runs 14 residues. In germline, CDR1 is KGHSH, CDR2 LQKENI. Written as DNA, the CDR3 is TGTGCCAGCTCACCAAATTCAGGGAACTATGGCTACACCTTC. This gives the protein CASSPNSGNYGYTF.

Only one count was recorded for this clone. The J gene is TRBJ1-4, the V gene TRBV11-2, with 11 bases identical to TRBD1. CDR3 length: 16 residues. The V gene's germline CDR1 is SGHAT and CDR2 FQNNGV. J gave up 7 bases and V 7 bases, and 11 bases lay outside the gene matches. CDR3 residues: CASTRILGQGVEKLFF. CDR3 bases: TGTGCCAGCACCCGAATTCTGGGACAGGGGGTTGAAAAACTGTTTTTT.

The V call is TRBV5-1, the J call TRBJ2-5, with a tentative D call TRBD2 (6 bases). This CDR3 contains 13 residues. V lost 1 base, J lost 3 bases, and 7 bases lay in between. From germline, CDR1 is SGHRS and CDR2 YFSETQ. The CDR3, as DNA: TGCGCCAGCAGCTTGATAGCGGAAGAGACCCAGTACTTC. As protein: CASSLIAEETQYF. Drawing the rest from reference TRBV5-1 and TRBJ2-5, the complete variable domain is KAGVTQTPRYLIKTRGQQVTLSCSPISGHRSVSWYQQTPGQGLQFLFEYFSETQRNKGNFPGRFSGRQFSNSRSEMNVSTLELGDSALYLCASSLIAEETQYFGPGTRLLVL.

The chain employs TRBV10-1 and TRBJ2-7, with TRBD1 as a possible D gene (6 bases). The CDR3 is 15 residues long. Trimming cost V 6 bases and J 4 bases, with 19 bases left between them. The germline CDR1 and CDR2 sequences are WNHNN and SYGVQD (reference sequence). The CDR3 sequence: CASSPVRGDMYEQYF. The CDR3 region has the DNA TGCGCCAGCAGCCCAGTCAGAGGGGACATGTACGAGCAGTACTTC.

The J gene is TRBJ2-3, the V gene TRBV3-1 (or the pseudogene TRBV3-2); the match to TRBD2 covers 8 bases. Germline V CDR1 and CDR2: LGHDT, YNNKEL (reference sequence). The CDR3 covers 16 residues. With 4 bases clipped from V and 5 bases from J, the junction kept 11 bases outside the gene matches. The CDR3 is CASSPFAGRVRDTQYF. The CDR3 region has the DNA TGTGCCAGCAGCCCCTTCGCCGGGAGGGTGAGAGATACGCAGTATTTT.

CDR3 in amino acids: CASSQPRSDSPLHF. The CDR3 nucleotides are TGTGCCAGCAGCCAACCCCGGTCGGATTCACCCCTCCACTTT. The chain combines TRBV3-1 (or the pseudogene TRBV3-2) with TRBJ1-6; the D is unclear. CDR1 LGHDT and CDR2 YNNKEL come from the germline V gene (reference sequence). The CDR3 consists of 14 residues. With 2 bases removed from V and 8 bases from J, the gap between germline ends came to 10 bases.

V gene TRBV27 combines with J gene TRBJ2-3; 7 nucleotides match TRBD1. CDR3 length equals 15 residues. Unmatched junction bases numbered 5, after V lost 2 bases and J lost 3 bases. Germline CDR1 is MNHEY and CDR2 is SMNVEV (reference sequence). The chain's CDR3 is CASSLEGGGTDTQYF. In nucleotides, the CDR3 is TGTGCCAGCAGTTTAGAAGGGGGCGGGACAGATACGCAGTATTTT.

CDR3 bases: TGTGCCAGCAGCGTAGAAGGCGGGACAGATACGCAGTATTTT. Translated, it gives CASSVEGGTDTQYF. This sequence joins TRBV9 and TRBJ2-3; tentatively, D is TRBD2 (5 bases). With 0 bases removed from V and 3 bases from J, the gap between germline ends came to 8 bases. CDR3 length: 14 residues. Germline V lookup: CDR1 SGDLS, CDR2 YYNGEE.

Turning to this clone: This same CDR3 is encoded by further DNA sequences in the sample. J is TRBJ2-2 and V is TRBV19, with D possibly being TRBD1 (5 bases). CDR1 and CDR2 from the germline V gene are LNHDA and SQIVND (reference sequence). With 2 bases removed from V and 1 base from J, the gap between germline ends came to 5 bases. This CDR3 is 14 amino acids long. This chain's CDR3 is CASSIRGNTGELFF. The DNA for the CDR3 is TGTGCCAGTAGTATAAGGGGGAACACCGGGGAGCTGTTTTTT.

The chain uses TRBV5-1 and TRBJ1-4; 8 bases are shared with TRBD1. There are 17 residues in the CDR3. Germline CDR1 reads SGHRS; CDR2 reads YFSETQ. V was pared by 2 bases and J by 7 bases, with 13 bases of the junction left unmatched. The CDR3: CASSLGTSGGGSEKLFF. CDR3 in DNA: TGCGCCAGCAGCTTAGGCACTTCAGGGGGCGGGAGTGAAAAACTGTTTTTT.

This clone was picked up one time. The V call is TRBV7-9, the J call TRBJ1-2; a weak D match, TRBD1 (5 bases). CDR1 is SEHNR, CDR2 FQNEAQ, per germline (reference sequence). The CDR3 consists of 17 residues. V was pared by 5 bases and J by 3 bases, with 22 bases between. CDR3 amino acids: CASSLSGGRAADYGYTF. The DNA of the CDR3 is TGTGCCAGCAGCCTTTCAGGCGGCAGGGCGGCGGACTATGGCTACACCTTC. The full variable domain, with the rest looked up from reference TRBV7-9 and TRBJ1-2, is DTGVSQNPRHKITKRGQNVTFRCDPISEHNRLYWYRQTLGQGPEFLTYFQNEAQLEKSRLLSDRFSAERPKGSFSTLEIQRTEQGDSAMYLCASSLSGGRAADYGYTFGSGTRLTVV.

This rearrangement joins TRBV10-2 to TRBJ2-6; TRBD1 matches 8 bases. From germline, CDR1 is WSHSY and CDR2 SAAADI. The CDR3 is 17 amino acids. V dropped 7 bases and J dropped 0; count of bases not matched to a gene: 8. The CDR3 DNA follows: TGCGCCAGCAAACGGACAGGGCCAAACTCTGGGGCCAACGTCCTGACTTTC. This codes for CASKRTGPNSGANVLTF.

The chain employs TRBV5-4 and TRBJ2-1; 8 positions agree with TRBD1. J gave up 1 base and V 3 bases, and 6 bases lay outside the gene matches. CDR3 length equals 16 residues. The germline gives CDR1 SGHNT, CDR2 YYREEE (reference sequence). In nucleotides, the CDR3 is TGTGCCAGCAGCTCCGGGACAGGCCGATCCTACAATGAGCAGTTCTTC. This encodes CASSSGTGRSYNEQFF.

As to this clone: A junction end diverges from the germline sequence, so it may reflect a read error. This chain links TRBV29-1 with TRBJ2-5, with unresolved D. From germline, CDR1 is SQVTM and CDR2 ANQGSEA. The CDR3 length is 13 residues. Here the CDR3 DNA reads TGCAGCGTTGGGGTTACACCGCAAGAGGCCCAGTACTTC. This translates into CSVGVTPQEAQYF.

The chain has TRBV5-1 and TRBJ1-3; 7 bases fit TRBD1. Germline V gives CDR1 SGHRS, CDR2 YFSETQ. V was clipped by 1 base and J by 4 bases; unmatched bases: 14. This CDR3 is built from 18 residues. Here the CDR3 DNA reads TGCGCCAGCAGCTTGTTCGGGACAGTAGGCTCGGGGGGAAACACCATATATTTT. As protein: CASSLFGTVGSGGNTIYF.